Listed below are T cell receptor beta chains from one sample, sequenced in a study of cytomegalovirus exposure and HLA in healthy donors. Libraries were prepared by immunoSEQ multiplex PCR; TCRdb keeps only in-frame clonotypes and omits some of them. Of some 120,000 clones listed, about 74% are singletons. Sequencing was carried out using PBMCs. The receptors derive from a woman aged 45-65 years in good health and CMV-seropositive. Both conserved end residues are part of each CDR3. The D gene is left open where the match is weak. A row's size may be missing; if present it is once, few, many or a size class.

cdr3_length: 15
j_call: TRBJ1-2
v_call: TRBV4-3
clone_size: few
d_call: NA
cdr3_nt: TGCGCCAGCAGCCAAGATAATCTCTTATTCTATGGCTACACCTTC
cdr3_aa: CASSQDNLLFYGYTF

cdr3_length: 11
j_call: TRBJ2-3
v_call: TRBV20-1
clone_size: NA
d_call: TRBD1
cdr3_nt: TGCAGTGCTCCGACAGGGAACACGCAGTATTTT
cdr3_aa: CSAPTGNTQYF

cdr3_length: 15
j_call: TRBJ1-1
v_call: TRBV5-1
clone_size: few
d_call: NA
cdr3_nt: TGCGCCAGCAGCTTGGCCCCCGGGGGAAACACTGAAGCTTTCTTT
cdr3_aa: CASSLAPGGNTEAFF

cdr3_length: 11
j_call: TRBJ1-2
v_call: TRBV2
clone_size: NA
d_call: NA
cdr3_nt: TGTGCCGGAAGTACAGGTGAAGGCTACACCTTC
cdr3_aa: CAGSTGEGYTF

cdr3_length: 14
j_call: TRBJ1-5
v_call: TRBV6-6
clone_size: NA
d_call: NA
cdr3_nt: TGTGCCAGCACCTTGACAGCCAGCAATCAGCCCCAGCATTTT
cdr3_aa: CASTLTASNQPQHF

cdr3_length: 15
j_call: TRBJ2-7
v_call: TRBV19
clone_size: NA
d_call: NA
cdr3_nt: TGTGCCAGTAGTCCTGAGTCGTCCGGGGCCTACGAGCAGTACTTC
cdr3_aa: CASSPESSGAYEQYF

cdr3_length: 11
j_call: TRBJ1-2
v_call: TRBV10-3
clone_size: few
d_call: TRBD1
cdr3_nt: TGTGCCATCACAAGGGGACAGGGCTACACCTTC
cdr3_aa: CAITRGQGYTF

cdr3_length: 15
j_call: TRBJ1-2
v_call: TRBV30
clone_size: NA
d_call: NA
cdr3_nt: TGTGCCTGGAGTGACCACATGGGCTGGTTTAACGGCTACACCTTC
cdr3_aa: CAWSDHMGWFNGYTF

cdr3_length: 15
j_call: TRBJ1-5
v_call: TRBV10-3
clone_size: NA
d_call: TRBD1
cdr3_nt: TGTGCCATCAGTGAGAGTACAGGGGCGGGTCAGCCCCAGCATTTT
cdr3_aa: CAISESTGAGQPQHF

cdr3_length: 14
j_call: TRBJ2-7
v_call: TRBV5-1
clone_size: NA
d_call: NA
cdr3_nt: TGCGCCAGCAGCTTGGGCGGCGCGGACTACGAGCAGTACTTC
cdr3_aa: CASSLGGADYEQYF

cdr3_length: 14
j_call: TRBJ1-6
v_call: TRBV7-6
clone_size: once
d_call: NA
cdr3_nt: TGTGCCAGCAGTTCACAGGGCTATAATTCACCCCTCCACTTT
cdr3_aa: CASSSQGYNSPLHF

cdr3_length: 17
j_call: TRBJ1-2
v_call: TRBV10-3
clone_size: once
d_call: TRBD1
cdr3_nt: TGTGCCATCAGTGAGTCGAAACCAACAGGGGTTGTCCATGGCTACACCTTC
cdr3_aa: CAISESKPTGVVHGYTF

cdr3_length: 16
j_call: TRBJ2-5
v_call: TRBV25-1
clone_size: once
d_call: TRBD2
cdr3_nt: TGTGCCAGCTTCCCCGGGACTAGCGGGGTACAAGAGACCCAGTACTTC
cdr3_aa: CASFPGTSGVQETQYF

cdr3_length: 13
j_call: TRBJ2-2
v_call: TRBV11-3
clone_size: once
d_call: NA
cdr3_nt: TGTGCCAGCAGCTTACCCCCGTACGGGGAGCTGTTTTTT
cdr3_aa: CASSLPPYGELFF

cdr3_length: 15
j_call: TRBJ1-5
v_call: TRBV7-9
clone_size: NA
d_call: TRBD1
cdr3_nt: TGTGCCAGCAGCTTAGGGACAGGGGTATACCAGCCCCAGCATTTT
cdr3_aa: CASSLGTGVYQPQHF

cdr3_length: 14
j_call: TRBJ2-7
v_call: TRBV7-8
clone_size: NA
d_call: TRBD1
cdr3_nt: TGTGCCAGCAGCTCGACAGGGGGCCGCTACGAGCAGTACTTC
cdr3_aa: CASSSTGGRYEQYF

cdr3_length: 15
j_call: TRBJ1-2
v_call: TRBV29-1
clone_size: NA
d_call: NA
cdr3_nt: TGCAGCGTTGAAGATTCGGGGGGCGCTTACTATGGCTACACCTTC
cdr3_aa: CSVEDSGGAYYGYTF

cdr3_length: 14
j_call: TRBJ1-3
v_call: TRBV10-1
clone_size: NA
d_call: NA
cdr3_nt: TGCGCCAGCGTAGCCCTTATGGTCGGAAACACCATATATTTT
cdr3_aa: CASVALMVGNTIYF

cdr3_length: 16
j_call: TRBJ2-7
v_call: TRBV4-3
clone_size: NA
d_call: TRBD2
cdr3_nt: TGCGCCAGCAGCCAAGCGGTGGCTAGCGGGGTCTACGAGCAGTACTTC
cdr3_aa: CASSQAVASGVYEQYF

cdr3_length: 11
j_call: TRBJ1-2
v_call: TRBV6-5
clone_size: NA
d_call: NA
cdr3_nt: TGTGCCAGCAGTTACAGGAGCGGCTACACCTTC
cdr3_aa: CASSYRSGYTF

cdr3_length: 18
j_call: TRBJ2-1
v_call: TRBV5-6
clone_size: NA
d_call: TRBD2
cdr3_nt: TGTGCCAGCAACCCCATGGGGGGGAGCCATAATTCCTACAATGAGCAGTTCTTC
cdr3_aa: CASNPMGGSHNSYNEQFF

cdr3_length: 15
j_call: TRBJ2-7
v_call: TRBV19
clone_size: once
d_call: NA
cdr3_nt: TGTGCCAGTACGGATGGAGGGAATGAAGCCTACGAGCAGTACTTC
cdr3_aa: CASTDGGNEAYEQYF

cdr3_length: 15
j_call: TRBJ2-1
v_call: TRBV10-1
clone_size: NA
d_call: NA
cdr3_nt: TGCGCCAGCAGTGTAACCGTTAGAGGGTACAATGAGCAGTTCTTC
cdr3_aa: CASSVTVRGYNEQFF

cdr3_length: 13
j_call: TRBJ2-2
v_call: TRBV7-6
clone_size: NA
d_call: NA
cdr3_nt: TGTGCCAGCAGCGTCAGGGCCACCGGGGAGCTGTTTTTT
cdr3_aa: CASSVRATGELFF

cdr3_length: 14
j_call: TRBJ1-5
v_call: TRBV7-2
clone_size: NA
d_call: NA
cdr3_nt: TGTGCCAGCAGCTTAGACAACGGAGGGCAGCCCCAGCATTTT
cdr3_aa: CASSLDNGGQPQHF

cdr3_length: 14
j_call: TRBJ2-7
v_call: TRBV5-1
clone_size: NA
d_call: TRBD1
cdr3_nt: TGCGCCAGCAGCCAAGGGACAGGTGAGGCCGAGCAGTACTTC
cdr3_aa: CASSQGTGEAEQYF

cdr3_length: 16
j_call: TRBJ2-6
v_call: TRBV2
clone_size: once
d_call: NA
cdr3_nt: TGTGCCCGCAGTGATGGGGCGGGGAATGGGGCCAACGTCCTGACTTTC
cdr3_aa: CARSDGAGNGANVLTF